This is a list of T cell receptor beta chains from one sample in a study of response to subunit inactivated influenza vaccine. In TCRdb, the RT-PCR reads were re-called with MiXCR into one record per CDR3 protein. The table has about 650,000 distinct CDR3 sequences, around 13% seen once; the top ten hold about 7.6%. Material: PBMCs from blood, obtained 14 to 15 days before vaccination. These TCRs come from a man between 45 and 60 years old who received an inactivated influenza vaccine. Both conserved end residues are trimmed from each CDR3. Fields, in order: CDR3 protein, V gene, J gene.

cdr3_aa: ASSSGGTDTQY; v_call: TRBV5-1; j_call: TRBJ2-3
cdr3_aa: SARGTYNYEQY; v_call: TRBV20-1; j_call: TRBJ2-7
cdr3_aa: ATSPRSGTPVEEQY; v_call: TRBV15; j_call: TRBJ2-7
cdr3_aa: ASSFVTGLSNQPQH; v_call: TRBV28; j_call: TRBJ1-5
cdr3_aa: ASRSQGNYGYT; v_call: TRBV28; j_call: TRBJ1-2
cdr3_aa: ASSPRSSDRGRQDTEAF; v_call: TRBV19; j_call: TRBJ1-1
cdr3_aa: ASSALGQGVTGELF; v_call: TRBV6-1; j_call: TRBJ2-2
cdr3_aa: ASSLSLRGETQY; v_call: TRBV11-2; j_call: TRBJ2-5
cdr3_aa: ASSKGQGVNTEAF; v_call: TRBV7-2; j_call: TRBJ1-1
cdr3_aa: ASSYSNGHEQY; v_call: TRBV6-2/TRBV6-3; j_call: TRBJ2-7
cdr3_aa: ASSPGVGSNQPQH; v_call: TRBV6-1; j_call: TRBJ1-5
cdr3_aa: AIRGSGGLQETQY; v_call: TRBV10-3; j_call: TRBJ2-5
cdr3_aa: ASSADLGGGEYEQY; v_call: TRBV9; j_call: TRBJ2-7
cdr3_aa: ASSAPATRGVSNTGELF; v_call: TRBV11-1; j_call: TRBJ2-2
cdr3_aa: ASSLVLGGNTEAF; v_call: TRBV11-1; j_call: TRBJ1-1
cdr3_aa: SGQTSGRPDTQY; v_call: TRBV29-1; j_call: TRBJ2-3
cdr3_aa: ASSLQGNTEAF; v_call: TRBV7-9; j_call: TRBJ1-1
cdr3_aa: ASSSDRNSPLH; v_call: TRBV7-2; j_call: TRBJ1-6
cdr3_aa: ASSQESTLGIGSYEQY; v_call: TRBV4-3; j_call: TRBJ2-7
cdr3_aa: ASSLGTGDLYEQY; v_call: TRBV27; j_call: TRBJ2-7
cdr3_aa: ASSDQRDGMYGYT; v_call: TRBV10-2; j_call: TRBJ1-2
cdr3_aa: ASSPTGQGWATGELF; v_call: TRBV7-8; j_call: TRBJ2-2
cdr3_aa: SARVGFGTGELF; v_call: TRBV20-1; j_call: TRBJ2-2
cdr3_aa: ASSFLTGNEQF; v_call: TRBV12-3/TRBV12-4; j_call: TRBJ2-1
cdr3_aa: ASSLQTGTVPYEQY; v_call: TRBV28; j_call: TRBJ2-7
cdr3_aa: ASSSWTGNRF; v_call: TRBV12-3/TRBV12-4; j_call: TRBJ2-1
cdr3_aa: ASSSGQAPYEQY; v_call: TRBV28; j_call: TRBJ2-7
cdr3_aa: ASNDWENEQF; v_call: TRBV6-2/TRBV6-3; j_call: TRBJ2-1
cdr3_aa: ASSLGWRFSGANVLT; v_call: TRBV12-3/TRBV12-4; j_call: TRBJ2-6
cdr3_aa: ASRGTGQETQY; v_call: TRBV28; j_call: TRBJ2-5
cdr3_aa: ASGSGTVIDYGYT; v_call: TRBV6-2/TRBV6-3; j_call: TRBJ1-2
cdr3_aa: ASRPLANTGELF; v_call: TRBV6-2/TRBV6-3; j_call: TRBJ2-2
cdr3_aa: SVETPDRARGEQY; v_call: TRBV29-1; j_call: TRBJ2-7
cdr3_aa: ATSREKGTGDIQY; v_call: TRBV15; j_call: TRBJ2-4
cdr3_aa: SVKVLHTEAF; v_call: TRBV29-1; j_call: TRBJ1-1
cdr3_aa: ASSQETDSGANVLT; v_call: TRBV4-2; j_call: TRBJ2-6
cdr3_aa: ASSLSSGGVTGELF; v_call: TRBV7-8; j_call: TRBJ2-2
cdr3_aa: AISGQDSNQPQH; v_call: TRBV10-3; j_call: TRBJ1-5
cdr3_aa: ASSLVGGYEQY; v_call: TRBV7-9; j_call: TRBJ2-7
cdr3_aa: ASSYSDLTGQPQH; v_call: TRBV6-2/TRBV6-3; j_call: TRBJ1-5
cdr3_aa: ASNAGANVLT; v_call: TRBV2; j_call: TRBJ2-6
cdr3_aa: ASSLRGRASYNEQF; v_call: TRBV13; j_call: TRBJ2-1
cdr3_aa: ASSQPGGEQY; v_call: TRBV3-1; j_call: TRBJ2-7
cdr3_aa: ASSSRGGGLISHEQF; v_call: TRBV5-4; j_call: TRBJ2-1
cdr3_aa: AISVGREGELF; v_call: TRBV10-3; j_call: TRBJ2-2
cdr3_aa: ASSLDAISTDTQY; v_call: TRBV5-5; j_call: TRBJ2-3
cdr3_aa: AWRSFYTQY; v_call: TRBV30; j_call: TRBJ2-3
cdr3_aa: ASSPTVTGEQY; v_call: TRBV25-1; j_call: TRBJ2-7
cdr3_aa: SARRADTQY; v_call: TRBV29-1; j_call: TRBJ2-3
cdr3_aa: ASSYSVRKTTDTQY; v_call: TRBV6-2/TRBV6-3; j_call: TRBJ2-3
cdr3_aa: ASSYIPLNTEAF; v_call: TRBV5-5; j_call: TRBJ1-1
cdr3_aa: SVFTGGSDNEQF; v_call: TRBV29-1; j_call: TRBJ2-1
cdr3_aa: ASSSSGGNEQF; v_call: TRBV7-9; j_call: TRBJ2-1
cdr3_aa: ASSQRQGITDTQY; v_call: TRBV14; j_call: TRBJ2-3
cdr3_aa: ASSFIVGGAHEQF; v_call: TRBV28; j_call: TRBJ2-1
cdr3_aa: ASSPATGGEGEQY; v_call: TRBV18; j_call: TRBJ2-7
cdr3_aa: ASSLGTAQIQETQY; v_call: TRBV4-2; j_call: TRBJ2-5